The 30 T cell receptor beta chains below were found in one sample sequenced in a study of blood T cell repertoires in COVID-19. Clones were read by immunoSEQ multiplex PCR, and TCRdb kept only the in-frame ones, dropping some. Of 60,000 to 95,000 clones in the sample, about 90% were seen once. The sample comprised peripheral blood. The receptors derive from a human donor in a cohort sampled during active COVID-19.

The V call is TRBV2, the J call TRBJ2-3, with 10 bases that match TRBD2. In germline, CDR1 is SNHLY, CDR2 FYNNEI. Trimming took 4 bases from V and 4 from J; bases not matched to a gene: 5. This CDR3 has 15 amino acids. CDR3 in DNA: TGTGCCAGCAGTGCGGCTAGCGGGGGCCCAGATACGCAGTATTTT. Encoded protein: CASSAASGGPDTQYF.

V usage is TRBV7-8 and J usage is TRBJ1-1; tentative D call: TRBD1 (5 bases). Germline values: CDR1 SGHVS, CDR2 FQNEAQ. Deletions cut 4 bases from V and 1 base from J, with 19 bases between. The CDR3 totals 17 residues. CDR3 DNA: TGTGCCAGCAGCTCGACCGGGACTCAATGGGGGAACACTGAAGCTTTCTTT. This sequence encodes CASSSTGTQWGNTEAFF.

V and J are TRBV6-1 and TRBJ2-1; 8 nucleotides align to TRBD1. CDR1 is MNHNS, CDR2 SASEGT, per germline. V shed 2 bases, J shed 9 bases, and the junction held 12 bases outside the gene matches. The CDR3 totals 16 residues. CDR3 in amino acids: CASSERVGQGQPEQFF. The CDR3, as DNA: TGTGCCAGCAGTGAAAGGGTAGGACAGGGTCAACCTGAGCAGTTCTTC.

Here the CDR3 DNA reads TGCGCCAGCAGCTGGGGGACAGGCGCTGGGTACGAGCAGTACTTC. It is translated as CASSWGTGAGYEQYF. The chain carries TRBV5-1 and TRBJ2-7; 8 positions agree with TRBD1. The CDR3 has 15 amino acids. The junction had 9 bases not matched to a gene; V was cut back by 3 bases and J by 4 bases. Germline values: CDR1 SGHRS, CDR2 YFSETQ.

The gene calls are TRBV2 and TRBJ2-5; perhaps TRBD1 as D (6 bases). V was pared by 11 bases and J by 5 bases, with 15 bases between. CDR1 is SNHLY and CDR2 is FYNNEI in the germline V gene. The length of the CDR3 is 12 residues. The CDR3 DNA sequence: TGTGCCGGCAACAGGGCGCGGGAGACCCAGTACTTC. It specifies CAGNRARETQYF. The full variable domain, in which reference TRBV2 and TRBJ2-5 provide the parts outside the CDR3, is EPEVTQTPSHQVTQMGQEVILRCVPISNHLYFYWYRQILGQKVEFLVSFYNNEISEKSEIFDDQFSVERPDGSNFTLKIRSTKLEDSAMYFCAGNRARETQYFGPGTRLLVL.

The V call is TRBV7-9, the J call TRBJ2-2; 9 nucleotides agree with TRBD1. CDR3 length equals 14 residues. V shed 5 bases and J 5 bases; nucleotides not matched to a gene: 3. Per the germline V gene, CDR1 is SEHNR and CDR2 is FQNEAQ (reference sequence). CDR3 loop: CASSLTGGTGELFF. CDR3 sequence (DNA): TGTGCCAGCAGCCTGACAGGGGGGACCGGGGAGCTGTTTTTT.

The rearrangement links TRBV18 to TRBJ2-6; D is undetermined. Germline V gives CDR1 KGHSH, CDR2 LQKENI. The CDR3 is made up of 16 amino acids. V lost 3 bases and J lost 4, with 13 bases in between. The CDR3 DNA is TGTGCCAGCTCACCTCAGAGAGGAGAAGGGGCCAACGTCCTGACTTTC. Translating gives CASSPQRGEGANVLTF.

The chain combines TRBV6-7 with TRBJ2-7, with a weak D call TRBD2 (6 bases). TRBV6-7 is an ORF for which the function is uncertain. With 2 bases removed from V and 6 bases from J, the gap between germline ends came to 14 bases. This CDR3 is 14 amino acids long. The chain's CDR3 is CASSYPRGSSEQYF. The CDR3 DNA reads TGTGCCAGCAGTTACCCTCGGGGGTCGTCCGAGCAGTACTTC.

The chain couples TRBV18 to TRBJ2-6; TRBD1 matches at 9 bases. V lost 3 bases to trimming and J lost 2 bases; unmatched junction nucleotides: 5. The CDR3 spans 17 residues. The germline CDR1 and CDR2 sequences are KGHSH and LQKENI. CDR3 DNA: TGTGCCAGCTCACCCTCACAGGGGGCAACTGGGGCCAACGTCCTGACTTTC. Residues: CASSPSQGATGANVLTF.

DNA of the CDR3: TGCGCCAGCAGCTTGGGACAGGGGGGTGGAAACACCATATATTTT. Residues: CASSLGQGGGNTIYF. The chain uses TRBV5-1 and TRBJ1-3; TRBD1 matches 9 bases. The CDR3 has 15 residues. CDR1 is SGHRS, CDR2 YFSETQ, per germline. Unmatched junction bases numbered 1, after V lost 0 bases and J lost 3 bases.

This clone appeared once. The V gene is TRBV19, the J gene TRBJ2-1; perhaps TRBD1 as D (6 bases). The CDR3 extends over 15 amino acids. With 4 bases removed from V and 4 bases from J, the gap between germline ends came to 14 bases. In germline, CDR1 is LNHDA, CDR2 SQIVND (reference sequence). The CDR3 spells CASSKYRDIYNEQFF. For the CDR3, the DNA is TGTGCCAGTAGTAAATACAGGGATATTTACAATGAGCAGTTCTTC.

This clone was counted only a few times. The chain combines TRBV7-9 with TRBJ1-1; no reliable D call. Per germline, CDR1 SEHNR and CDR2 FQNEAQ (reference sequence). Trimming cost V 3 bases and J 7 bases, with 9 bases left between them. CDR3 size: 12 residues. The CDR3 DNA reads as TGTGCCAGCAGCTTGTCGAGGGATGAAGCTTTCTTT. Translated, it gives CASSLSRDEAFF.

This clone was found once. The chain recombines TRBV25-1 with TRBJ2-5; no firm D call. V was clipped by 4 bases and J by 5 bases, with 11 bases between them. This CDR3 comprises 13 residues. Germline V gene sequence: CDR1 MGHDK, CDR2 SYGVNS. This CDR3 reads CASSGHRWETQYF. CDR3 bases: TGTGCCAGCAGTGGTCATAGATGGGAGACCCAGTACTTC. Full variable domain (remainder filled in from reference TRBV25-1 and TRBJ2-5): EADIYQTPRYLVIGTGKKITLECSQTMGHDKMYWYQQDPGMELHLIHYSYGVNSTEKGDLSSESTVSRIRTEHFPLTLESARPSHTSQYLCASSGHRWETQYFGPGTRLLVL.

CDR3 in amino acids: CASSPTSGTDFSEQYF. CDR3 in DNA: TGTGCCAGCTCACCTACTTCCGGGACAGACTTCTCCGAGCAGTACTTC. The chain employs TRBV18 and TRBJ2-7; 7 bases fit TRBD1. Germline V gene data show CDR1 as KGHSH and CDR2 as LQKENI. V lost 3 bases and J lost 6; bases outside the gene matches: 14. There are 16 residues in the CDR3.

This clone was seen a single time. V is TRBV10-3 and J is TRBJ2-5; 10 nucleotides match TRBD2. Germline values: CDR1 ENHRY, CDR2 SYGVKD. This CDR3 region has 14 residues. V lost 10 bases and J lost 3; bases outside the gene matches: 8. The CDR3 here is CATRTSGPKETQYF. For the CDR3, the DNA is TGTGCCACTAGGACTAGCGGTCCCAAAGAGACCCAGTACTTC.

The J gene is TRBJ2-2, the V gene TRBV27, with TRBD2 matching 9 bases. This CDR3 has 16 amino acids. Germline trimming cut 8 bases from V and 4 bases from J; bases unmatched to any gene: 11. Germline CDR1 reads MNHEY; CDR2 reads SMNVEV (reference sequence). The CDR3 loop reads CASCPPGLAGTGELFF. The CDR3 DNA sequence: TGTGCCAGCTGCCCGCCGGGACTAGCTGGCACCGGGGAGCTGTTTTTT.

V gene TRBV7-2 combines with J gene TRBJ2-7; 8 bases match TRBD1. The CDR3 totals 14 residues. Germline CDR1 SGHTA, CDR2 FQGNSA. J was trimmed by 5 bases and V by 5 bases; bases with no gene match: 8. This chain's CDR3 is CASSPRQGADEQYF. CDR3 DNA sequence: TGTGCCAGCAGCCCGAGGCAGGGGGCCGACGAGCAGTACTTC.

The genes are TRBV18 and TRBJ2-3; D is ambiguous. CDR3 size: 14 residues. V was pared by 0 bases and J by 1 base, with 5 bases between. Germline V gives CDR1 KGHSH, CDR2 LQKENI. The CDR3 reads CASSPPEGTDTQYF. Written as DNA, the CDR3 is TGTGCCAGCTCACCACCCGAGGGCACAGATACGCAGTATTTT.

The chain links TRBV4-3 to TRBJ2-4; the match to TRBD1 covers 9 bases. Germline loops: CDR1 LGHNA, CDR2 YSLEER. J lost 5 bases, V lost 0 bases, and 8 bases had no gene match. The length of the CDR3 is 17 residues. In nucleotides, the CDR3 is TGCGCCAGCAGCCAAGATCGGGTTTGGACAGGGGAAAACATTCAGTACTTC. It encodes CASSQDRVWTGENIQYF.

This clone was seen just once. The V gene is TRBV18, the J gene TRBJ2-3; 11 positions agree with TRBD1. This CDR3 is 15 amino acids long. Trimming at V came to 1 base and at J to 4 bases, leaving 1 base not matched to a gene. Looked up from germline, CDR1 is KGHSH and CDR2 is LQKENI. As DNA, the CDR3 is TGTGCCAGCTCACCACGGACAGGGGGCTCAGATACGCAGTATTTT. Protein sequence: CASSPRTGGSDTQYF.

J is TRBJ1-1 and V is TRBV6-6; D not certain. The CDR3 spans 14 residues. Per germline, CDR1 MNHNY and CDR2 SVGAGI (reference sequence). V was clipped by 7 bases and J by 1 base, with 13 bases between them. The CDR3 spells CASTLPSGNTEAFF. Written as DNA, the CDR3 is TGTGCCAGCACCCTCCCCAGTGGGAACACTGAAGCTTTCTTT.

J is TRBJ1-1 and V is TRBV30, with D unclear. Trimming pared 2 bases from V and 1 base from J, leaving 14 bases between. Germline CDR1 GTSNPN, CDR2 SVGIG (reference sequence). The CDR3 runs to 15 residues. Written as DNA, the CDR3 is TGTGCCTGGAGTTCTCCCCAGGTTAGGAACACTGAAGCTTTCTTT. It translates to CAWSSPQVRNTEAFF. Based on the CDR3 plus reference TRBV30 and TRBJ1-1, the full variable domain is SQTIHQWPATLVQPVGSPLSLECTVEGTSNPNLYWYRQAAGRGLQLLFYSVGIGQISSEVPQNLSASRPQDRQFILSSKKLLLSDSGFYLCAWSSPQVRNTEAFFGQGTRLTVV.

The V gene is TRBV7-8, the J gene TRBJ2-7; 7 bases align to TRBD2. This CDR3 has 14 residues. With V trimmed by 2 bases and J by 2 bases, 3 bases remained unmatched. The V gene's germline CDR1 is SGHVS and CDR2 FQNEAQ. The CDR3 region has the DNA TGTGCCAGCAGCTTAACCGGGGGGACCTACGAGCAGTACTTC. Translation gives CASSLTGGTYEQYF.

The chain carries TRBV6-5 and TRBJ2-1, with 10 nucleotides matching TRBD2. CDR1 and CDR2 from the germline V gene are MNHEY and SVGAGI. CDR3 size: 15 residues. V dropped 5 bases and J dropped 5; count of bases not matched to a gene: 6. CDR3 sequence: CASSQSGTSDNEQFF. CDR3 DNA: TGTGCCAGCAGTCAATCCGGGACTAGCGACAATGAGCAGTTCTTC.

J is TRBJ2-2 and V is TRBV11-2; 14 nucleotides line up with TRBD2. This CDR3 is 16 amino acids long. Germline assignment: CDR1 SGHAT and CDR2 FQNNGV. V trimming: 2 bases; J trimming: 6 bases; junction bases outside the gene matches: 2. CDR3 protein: CASSLWGLAGAGELFF. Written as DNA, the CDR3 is TGTGCCAGCAGCTTATGGGGACTAGCGGGGGCCGGGGAGCTGTTTTTT.

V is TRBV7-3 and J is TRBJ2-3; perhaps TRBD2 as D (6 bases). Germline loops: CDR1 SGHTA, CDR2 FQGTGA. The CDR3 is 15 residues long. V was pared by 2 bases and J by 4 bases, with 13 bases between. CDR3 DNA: TGTGCCAGCAGCTTACTCGTCGGGGGTCCAGATACGCAGTATTTT. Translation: CASSLLVGGPDTQYF.

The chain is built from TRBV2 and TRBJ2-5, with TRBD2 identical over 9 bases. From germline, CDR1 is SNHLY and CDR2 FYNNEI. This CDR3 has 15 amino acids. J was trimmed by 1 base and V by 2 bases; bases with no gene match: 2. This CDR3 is CASSERSGGQETQYF. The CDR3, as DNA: TGTGCCAGCAGTGAACGTAGCGGGGGCCAAGAGACCCAGTACTTC.

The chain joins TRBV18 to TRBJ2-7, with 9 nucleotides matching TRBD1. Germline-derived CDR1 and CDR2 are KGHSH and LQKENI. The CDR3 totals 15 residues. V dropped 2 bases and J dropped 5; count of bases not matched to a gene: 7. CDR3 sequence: CASSPKRQGVHEQYF. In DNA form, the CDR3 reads TGTGCCAGCTCACCAAAAAGACAGGGGGTCCACGAGCAGTACTTC.

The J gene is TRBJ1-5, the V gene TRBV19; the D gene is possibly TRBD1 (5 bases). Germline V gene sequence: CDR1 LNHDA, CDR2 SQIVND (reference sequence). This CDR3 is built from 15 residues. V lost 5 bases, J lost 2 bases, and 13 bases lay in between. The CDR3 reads CASSFSDSRNQPQHF. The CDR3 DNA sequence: TGTGCCAGTAGTTTCTCAGACAGCCGCAATCAGCCCCAGCATTTT.

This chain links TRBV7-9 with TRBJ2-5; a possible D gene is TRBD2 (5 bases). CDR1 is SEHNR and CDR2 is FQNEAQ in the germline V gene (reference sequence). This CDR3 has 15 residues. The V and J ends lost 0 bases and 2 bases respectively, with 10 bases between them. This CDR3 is CASSLARSGQETQYF. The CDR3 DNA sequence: TGTGCCAGCAGCTTAGCGAGGAGCGGTCAAGAGACCCAGTACTTC.